This TCR beta chain stems from a study of blood T cell repertoires in COVID-19. Germline V lookup: CDR1 SGHDT, CDR2 YYEEEE. This CDR3 comprises 14 residues. V was cut by 0 bases and J by 8 bases, with 14 bases left in between. Authors' methods: By means of reference gene primer amplification, nucleated cell counts were estimated. Libraries were prepared by immunoSEQ multiplex PCR; TCRdb keeps only in-frame clonotypes and omits some of them. The V and J calls and clone size are taken from that table; D and trimming were inferred from the DNA. Of more than 100,000 clones in the sample, 82% were seen once.

The specimen was peripheral blood. The rearrangement links TRBV5-6 to TRBJ1-2, with D perhaps matching TRBD1 (6 bases). The receptor was derived from a woman aged 70-85 years with acute or convalescent COVID-19. CDR3 sequence: CASSLGQGSGGYTF. As DNA, the CDR3 is TGTGCCAGCAGCTTGGGGCAGGGGAGCGGAGGCTACACCTTC.